This record covers a single T cell receptor beta chain. Antigen unknown. This sample stems from a study of shared clonotypes between healthy human individuals. After removal of 4 bases from V and 4 bases from J, the junction contained 3 bases not matched to a gene. This CDR3 has 14 amino acids. The germline V gene has CDR1 SNHLY and CDR2 FYNNEI. Naive CD8 isolation took CD45RO-negative cells positively selected for CCR7 and excluded terminally differentiated effector memory CD45RA+ cells. Study results and limitations: Generation probability values for non-shared clonotypes were lower than those for clonotypes shared by all four donors.

The table came from immunoSEQ multiplex PCR; TCRdb's copy has only in-frame clones and leaves some out. Here the sample spans almost 700,000 clones, about 90% being singletons. The clonotype comes from a man aged 25-45 years in good health. This sequence joins TRBV2 and TRBJ1-4, with 7 bases identical to TRBD1. Sample: naive CD8+ T cells sorted from blood. The CDR3 loop reads CASSAGTVNEKLFF. The CDR3 nucleotides read TGTGCCAGCAGTGCCGGGACAGTTAATGAAAAACTGTTTTTT. The whole variable domain, remainder taken from reference TRBV2 and TRBJ1-4, is EPEVTQTPSHQVTQMGQEVILRCVPISNHLYFYWYRQILGQKVEFLVSFYNNEISEKSEIFDDQFSVERPDGSNFTLKIRSTKLEDSAMYFCASSAGTVNEKLFFGSGTQLSVL.